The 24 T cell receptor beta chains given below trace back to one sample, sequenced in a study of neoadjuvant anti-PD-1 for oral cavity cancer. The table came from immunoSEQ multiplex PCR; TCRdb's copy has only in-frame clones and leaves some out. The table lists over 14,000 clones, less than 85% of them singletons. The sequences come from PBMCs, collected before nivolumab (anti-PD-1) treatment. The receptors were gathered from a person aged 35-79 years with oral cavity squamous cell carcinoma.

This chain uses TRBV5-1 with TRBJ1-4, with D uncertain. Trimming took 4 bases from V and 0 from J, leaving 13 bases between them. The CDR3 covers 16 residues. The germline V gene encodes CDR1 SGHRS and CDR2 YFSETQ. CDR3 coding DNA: TGCGCCAGCAGCCCGCAGGTACTTGCAACTAATGAAAAACTGTTTTTT. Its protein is CASSPQVLATNEKLFF.

CDR3: CASSLELYNEQFF. The DNA for the CDR3 is TGTGCCAGCAGCTTGGAACTGTACAATGAGCAGTTCTTC. The chain has TRBV5-4 and TRBJ2-1; D is ambiguous. Trimming shortened V by 0 bases and J by 4 bases, and 5 bases separated the two germline ends. The CDR3 contains 13 residues. Germline V gene sequence: CDR1 SGHNT, CDR2 YYREEE (reference sequence).

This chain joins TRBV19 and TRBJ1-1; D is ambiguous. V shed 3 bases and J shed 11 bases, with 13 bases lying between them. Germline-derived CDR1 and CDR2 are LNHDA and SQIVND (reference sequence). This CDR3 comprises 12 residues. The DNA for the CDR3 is TGTGCCAGTAGTATTGGGATTGGAGGGGCTTTCTTT. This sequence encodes CASSIGIGGAFF. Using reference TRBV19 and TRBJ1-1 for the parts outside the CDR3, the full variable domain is DGGITQSPKYLFRKEGQNVTLSCEQNLNHDAMYWYRQDPGQGLRLIYYSQIVNDFQKGDIAEGYSVSREKKESFPLTVTSAQKNPTAFYLCASSIGIGGAFFGQGTRLTVV.

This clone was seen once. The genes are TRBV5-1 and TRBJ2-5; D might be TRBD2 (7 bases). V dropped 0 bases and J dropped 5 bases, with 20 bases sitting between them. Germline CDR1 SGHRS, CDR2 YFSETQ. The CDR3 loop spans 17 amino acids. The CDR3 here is CASSLDSWGGRVETQYF. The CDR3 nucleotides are TGCGCCAGCAGCTTGGACTCCTGGGGGGGGCGCGTGGAGACCCAGTACTTC.

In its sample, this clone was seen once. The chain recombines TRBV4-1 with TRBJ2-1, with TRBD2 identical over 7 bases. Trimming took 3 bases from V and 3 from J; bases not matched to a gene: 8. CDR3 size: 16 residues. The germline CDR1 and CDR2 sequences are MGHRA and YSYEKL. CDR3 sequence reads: CASSQRGTLNYNEQFF. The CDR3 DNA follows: TGCGCCAGCAGCCAGCGGGGGACGCTAAACTACAATGAGCAGTTCTTC.

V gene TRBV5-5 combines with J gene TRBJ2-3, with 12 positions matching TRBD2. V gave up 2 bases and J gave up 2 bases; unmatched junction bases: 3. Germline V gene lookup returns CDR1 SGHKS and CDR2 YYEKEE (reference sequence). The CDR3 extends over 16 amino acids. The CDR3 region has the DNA TGTGCCAGCAGCTTAAGGACTAGCGGGACCACAGATACGCAGTATTTT. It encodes CASSLRTSGTTDTQYF. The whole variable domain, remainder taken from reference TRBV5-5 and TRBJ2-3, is DAGVTQSPTHLIKTRGQQVTLRCSPISGHKSVSWYQQVLGQGPQFIFQYYEKEERGRGNFPDRFSARQFPNYSSELNVNALLLGDSALYLCASSLRTSGTTDTQYFGPGTRLTVL.

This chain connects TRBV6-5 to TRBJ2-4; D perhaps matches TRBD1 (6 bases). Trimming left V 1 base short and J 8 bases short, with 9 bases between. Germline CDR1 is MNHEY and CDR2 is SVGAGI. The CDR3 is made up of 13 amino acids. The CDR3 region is CASSYLQGYIQYF. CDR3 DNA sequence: TGTGCCAGCAGTTACTTGCAGGGGTACATTCAGTACTTC.

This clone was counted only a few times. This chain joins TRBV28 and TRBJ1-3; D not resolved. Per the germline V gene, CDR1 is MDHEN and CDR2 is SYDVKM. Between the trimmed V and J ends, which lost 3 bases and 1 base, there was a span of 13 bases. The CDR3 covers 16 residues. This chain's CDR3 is CASSFGRARSGNTIYF. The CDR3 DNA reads TGTGCCAGCAGTTTCGGACGGGCTCGTTCTGGAAACACCATATATTTT.

This CDR3 is CASSWGDNQPQHF. CDR3 in DNA: TGTGCCAGCAGTTGGGGTGACAATCAGCCCCAGCATTTT. The V and J genes are TRBV28 and TRBJ1-5; D ambiguous. Trimming took 4 bases from V and 3 from J, leaving 7 bases between them. The CDR3 spans 13 residues. From germline, CDR1 is MDHEN and CDR2 SYDVKM.

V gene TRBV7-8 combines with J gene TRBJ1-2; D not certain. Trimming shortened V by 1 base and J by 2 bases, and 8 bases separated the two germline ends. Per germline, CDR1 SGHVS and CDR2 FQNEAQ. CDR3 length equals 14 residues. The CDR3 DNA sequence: TGTGCCAGCAGCTTAGGTTGGGGAAACTATGGCTACACCTTC. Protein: CASSLGWGNYGYTF.

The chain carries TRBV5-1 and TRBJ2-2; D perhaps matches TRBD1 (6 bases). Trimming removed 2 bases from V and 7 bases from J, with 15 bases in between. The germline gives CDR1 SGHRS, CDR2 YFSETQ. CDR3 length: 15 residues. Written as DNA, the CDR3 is TGCGCCAGCAGCTTAGAGTCCCGAGGGGGCGGGGAGCTGTTTTTT. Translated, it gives CASSLESRGGGELFF.

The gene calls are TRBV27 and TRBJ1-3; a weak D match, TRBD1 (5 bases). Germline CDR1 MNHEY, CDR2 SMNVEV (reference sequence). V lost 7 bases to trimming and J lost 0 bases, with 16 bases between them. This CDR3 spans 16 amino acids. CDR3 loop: CASKESGTLSGNTIYF. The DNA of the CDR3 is TGTGCCAGCAAGGAGTCGGGGACCCTCTCTGGAAACACCATATATTTT.

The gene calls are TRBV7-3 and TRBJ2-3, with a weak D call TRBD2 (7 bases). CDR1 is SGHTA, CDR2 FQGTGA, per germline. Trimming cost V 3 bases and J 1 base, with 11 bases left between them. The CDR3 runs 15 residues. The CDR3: CASSFGGPRTDTQYF. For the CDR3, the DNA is TGTGCCAGCAGCTTCGGGGGGCCCCGCACAGATACGCAGTATTTT.

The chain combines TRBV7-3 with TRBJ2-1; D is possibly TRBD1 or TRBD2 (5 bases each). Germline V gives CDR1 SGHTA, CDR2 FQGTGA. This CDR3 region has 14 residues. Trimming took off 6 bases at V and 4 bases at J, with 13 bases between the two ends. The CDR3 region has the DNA TGTGCCAGCAGGAGGGGCGGAACATACAATGAGCAGTTCTTC. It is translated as CASRRGGTYNEQFF. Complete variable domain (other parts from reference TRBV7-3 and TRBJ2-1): GAGVSQTPSNKVTEKGKYVELRCDPISGHTALYWYRQSLGQGPEFLIYFQGTGAADDSGLPNDRFFAVRPEGSVSTLKIQRTERGDSAVYLCASRRGGTYNEQFFGPGTRLTVL.

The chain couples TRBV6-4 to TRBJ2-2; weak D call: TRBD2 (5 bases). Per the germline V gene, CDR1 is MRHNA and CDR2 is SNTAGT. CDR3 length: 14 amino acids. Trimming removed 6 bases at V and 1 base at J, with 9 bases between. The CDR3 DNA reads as TGTGCCAGCAGCGGCGGAGGGAACACCGGGGAGCTGTTTTTT. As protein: CASSGGGNTGELFF.

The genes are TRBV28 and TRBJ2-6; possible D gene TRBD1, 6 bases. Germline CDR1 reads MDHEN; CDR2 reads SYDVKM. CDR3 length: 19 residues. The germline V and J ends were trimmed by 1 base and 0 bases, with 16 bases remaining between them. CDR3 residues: CASSLYWAGAHSGANVLTF. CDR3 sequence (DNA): TGTGCCAGCAGTTTATACTGGGCAGGGGCCCACTCTGGGGCCAACGTCCTGACTTTC.

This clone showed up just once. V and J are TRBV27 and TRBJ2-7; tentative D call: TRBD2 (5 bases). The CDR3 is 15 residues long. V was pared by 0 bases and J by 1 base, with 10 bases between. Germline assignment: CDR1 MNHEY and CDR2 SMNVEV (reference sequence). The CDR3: CASSLSGWTSYEQYF. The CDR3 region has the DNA TGTGCCAGCAGTTTATCGGGTTGGACTTCCTACGAGCAGTACTTC.

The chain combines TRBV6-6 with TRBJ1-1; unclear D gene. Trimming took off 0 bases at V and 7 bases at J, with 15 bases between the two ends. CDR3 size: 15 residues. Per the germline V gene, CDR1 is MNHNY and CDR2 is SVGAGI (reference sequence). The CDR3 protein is CASSYSWGSGYEAFF. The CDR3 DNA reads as TGTGCCAGCAGTTACTCCTGGGGATCCGGCTATGAAGCTTTCTTT.

CDR3 sequence (DNA): TGTGCCAGCAGTTCAGGGACCTACACTGAAGCTTTCTTT. This codes for CASSSGTYTEAFF. The rearrangement links TRBV6-5 to TRBJ1-1, with D perhaps TRBD1 (5 bases). CDR3 length equals 13 residues. The V and J ends lost 4 bases and 3 bases respectively, with 9 bases between them. CDR1 MNHEY and CDR2 SVGAGI come from the germline V gene.

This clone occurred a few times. The CDR3 here is CASSELQVNQPQHF. In DNA form, the CDR3 reads TGCGCCAGCAGTGAGTTACAAGTCAATCAGCCCCAGCATTTT. This chain uses TRBV10-1 with TRBJ1-5; D is unclear. The germline V and J ends were trimmed by 1 base and 3 bases, with 7 bases remaining between them. CDR3 length: 14 amino acids. The germline V gene has CDR1 WNHNN and CDR2 SYGVQD (reference sequence).

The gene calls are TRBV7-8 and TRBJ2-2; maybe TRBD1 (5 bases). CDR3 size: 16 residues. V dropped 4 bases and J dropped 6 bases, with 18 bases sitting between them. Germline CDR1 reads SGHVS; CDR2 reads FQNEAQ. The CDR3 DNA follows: TGTGCCAGCAGCTCCCAAATGCTAGGGGCATCCGGGGAGCTGTTTTTT. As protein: CASSSQMLGASGELFF.

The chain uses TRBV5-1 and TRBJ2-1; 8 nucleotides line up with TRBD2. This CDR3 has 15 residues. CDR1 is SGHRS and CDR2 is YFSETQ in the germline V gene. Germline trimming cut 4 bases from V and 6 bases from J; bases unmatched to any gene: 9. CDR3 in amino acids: CASSQGLARGNEQFF. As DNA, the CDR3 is TGCGCCAGCAGCCAAGGACTAGCTCGGGGCAATGAGCAGTTCTTC.

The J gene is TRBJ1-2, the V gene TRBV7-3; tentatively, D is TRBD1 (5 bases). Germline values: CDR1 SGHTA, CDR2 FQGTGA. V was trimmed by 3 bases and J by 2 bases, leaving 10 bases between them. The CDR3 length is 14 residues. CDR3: CASSLDTTNYGYTF. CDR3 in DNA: TGTGCCAGCAGCTTGGACACGACGAACTATGGCTACACCTTC. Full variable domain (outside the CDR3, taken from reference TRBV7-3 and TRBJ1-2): GAGVSQTPSNKVTEKGKYVELRCDPISGHTALYWYRQSLGQGPEFLIYFQGTGAADDSGLPNDRFFAVRPEGSVSTLKIQRTERGDSAVYLCASSLDTTNYGYTFGSGTRLTVV.

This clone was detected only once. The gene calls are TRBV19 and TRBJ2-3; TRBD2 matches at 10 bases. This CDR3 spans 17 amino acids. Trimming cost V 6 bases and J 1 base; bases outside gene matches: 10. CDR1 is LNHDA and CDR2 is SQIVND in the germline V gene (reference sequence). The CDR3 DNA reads TGTGCCAGTAGGCCCTCTATAGCGGGGGGTCGCACAGATACGCAGTATTTT. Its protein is CASRPSIAGGRTDTQYF.